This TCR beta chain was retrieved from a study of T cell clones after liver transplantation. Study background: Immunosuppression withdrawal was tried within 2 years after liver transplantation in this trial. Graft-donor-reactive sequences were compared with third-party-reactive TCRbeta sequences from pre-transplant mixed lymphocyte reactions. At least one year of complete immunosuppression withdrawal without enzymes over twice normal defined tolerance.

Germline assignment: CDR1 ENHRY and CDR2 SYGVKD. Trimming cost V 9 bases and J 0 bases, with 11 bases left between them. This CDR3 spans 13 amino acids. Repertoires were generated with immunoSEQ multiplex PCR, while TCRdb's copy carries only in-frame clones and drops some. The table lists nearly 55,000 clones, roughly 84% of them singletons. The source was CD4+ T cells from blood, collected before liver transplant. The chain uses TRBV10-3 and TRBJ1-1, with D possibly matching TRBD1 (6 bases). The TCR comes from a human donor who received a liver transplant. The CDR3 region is CAIGGGLNTEAFF. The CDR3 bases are TGTGCCATAGGCGGGGGGCTGAACACTGAAGCTTTCTTT.